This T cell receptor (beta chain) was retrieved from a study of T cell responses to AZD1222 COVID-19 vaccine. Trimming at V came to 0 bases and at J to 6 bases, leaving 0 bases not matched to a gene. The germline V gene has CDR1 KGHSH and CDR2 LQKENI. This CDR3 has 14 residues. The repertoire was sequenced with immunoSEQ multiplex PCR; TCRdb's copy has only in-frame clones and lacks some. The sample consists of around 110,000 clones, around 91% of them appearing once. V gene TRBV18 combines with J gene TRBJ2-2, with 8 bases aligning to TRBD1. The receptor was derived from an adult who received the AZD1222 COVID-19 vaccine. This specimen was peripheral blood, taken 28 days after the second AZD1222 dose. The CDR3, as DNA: TGTGCCAGCTCACCACCGGGACAGGCCGGGGAGCTGTTTTTT. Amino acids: CASSPPGQAGELFF.